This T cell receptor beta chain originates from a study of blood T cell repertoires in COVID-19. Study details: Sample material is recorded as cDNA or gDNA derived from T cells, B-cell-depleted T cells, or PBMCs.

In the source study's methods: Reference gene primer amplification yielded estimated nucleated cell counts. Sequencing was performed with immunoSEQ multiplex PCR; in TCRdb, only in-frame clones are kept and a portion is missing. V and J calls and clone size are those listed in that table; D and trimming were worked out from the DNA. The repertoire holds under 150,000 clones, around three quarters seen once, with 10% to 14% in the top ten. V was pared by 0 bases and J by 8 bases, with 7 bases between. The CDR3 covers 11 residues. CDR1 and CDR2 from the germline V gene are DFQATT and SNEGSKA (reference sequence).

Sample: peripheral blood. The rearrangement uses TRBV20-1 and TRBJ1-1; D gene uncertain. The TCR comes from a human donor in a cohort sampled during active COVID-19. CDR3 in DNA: TGCAGTGCTAGAGATATCGGGGAAGCTTTCTTT. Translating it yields CSARDIGEAFF.